The 13 T cell receptor beta chains below come from one sample, sequenced in a study of long-term antiretroviral therapy in people with HIV. The assay used was immunoSEQ (version v3.0), run at survey level. Some clones are missing from TCRdb's copy, which holds only in-frame ones; the method was immunoSEQ multiplex PCR. The sample lists around 40,000 clones, 86% occurring once. Specimen: unsorted PBMCs, collected 0.1 years before starting antiretroviral therapy. These receptors originate from a woman aged 45 to 65 with HIV.

This sequence joins TRBV7-2 and TRBJ2-5; no reliable D call. CDR1 is SGHTA and CDR2 is FQGNSA in the germline V gene. The CDR3 is 12 residues long. V dropped 1 base and J dropped 12 bases, with 12 bases sitting between them. CDR3 sequence reads: CASSLVVGIEYF. The CDR3 DNA reads TGTGCCAGCAGCTTAGTTGTGGGGATAGAGTACTTC.

The CDR3 nucleotides are TGTGCCAGCAGCCAAGATAACGGGGGTGCAAACATTCAGTACTTC. Translated: CASSQDNGGANIQYF. This sequence joins TRBV14 and TRBJ2-4; D perhaps matches TRBD2 (6 bases). The CDR3 has 15 amino acids. Between the trimmed V and J ends, which lost 0 bases and 6 bases, there was a span of 12 bases. CDR1 is SGHDN, CDR2 FVKESK, per germline.

In this sample, this clone turned up once. The chain carries TRBV6-6 and TRBJ2-5; the match to TRBD1 covers 7 bases. Looked up from germline, CDR1 is MNHNY and CDR2 is SVGAGI (reference sequence). The V segment lost 3 bases and the J segment 2 bases; nucleotides outside the gene matches: 6. The CDR3 totals 15 residues. CDR3 sequence (DNA): TGTGCCAGCAGTTATGGGACAGACTCACAAGAGACCCAGTACTTC. It specifies CASSYGTDSQETQYF.

In DNA form, the CDR3 reads TGTGCCATCAGTGCTGAGGGGGGGAATAGTCAGCCCCAGCATTTT. Translated, it gives CAISAEGGNSQPQHF. The V and J genes are TRBV10-3 and TRBJ1-5, with D possibly TRBD1 on 6 matching bases. The CDR3 is 15 residues long. V lost 4 bases, J lost 6 bases, and 16 bases lay in between. CDR1 and CDR2 from the germline V gene are ENHRY and SYGVKD.

The chain employs TRBV21-1 and TRBJ1-2; the table's D call, TRBD1, was not checked against the DNA. TRBV21-1 represents a pseudogene. The CDR3 consists of 15 residues. The CDR3 coding sequence is TGTGCCAGCAGCAACCCCGACAGAACGGGCTATGGCTACACCTTC. It encodes CASSNPDRTGYGYTF.

V usage is TRBV5-8 and J usage is TRBJ2-5; TRBD1 aligns across 10 bases. The CDR3 extends over 14 amino acids. Germline CDR1 is SGHTS and CDR2 is YDEGEE. The junction had 8 bases not matched to a gene; V was cut back by 7 bases and J by 5 bases. CDR3 sequence (DNA): TGTGCCAGCTTGGGAGACAGGGGGCGGGAGACCCAGTACTTC. It translates to CASLGDRGRETQYF.

V is TRBV29-1 and J is TRBJ1-2; 12 bases are shared with TRBD1. Trimming removed 0 bases from V and 0 bases from J; junction bases left unmatched: 8. Germline-derived CDR1 and CDR2 are SQVTM and ANQGSEA. This CDR3 region has 18 residues. The CDR3 coding sequence is TGCAGCGTTGAAGATCGGGGACAGGGGGCGAGATCTAACTATGGCTACACCTTC. It yields the protein CSVEDRGQGARSNYGYTF.

CDR3 nucleotides: TGCGCCAGCAGCTTGACAGGTCTCTCTGGAAACACCATATATTTT. Residues: CASSLTGLSGNTIYF. The V call is TRBV5-1, the J call TRBJ1-3; perhaps TRBD1 as D (5 bases). V dropped 1 base and J dropped 0 bases, with 8 bases sitting between them. The CDR3 spans 15 residues. The V gene's germline CDR1 is SGHRS and CDR2 YFSETQ.

This clone has only a few counts. The chain recombines TRBV6-6 with TRBJ1-1; D gene ambiguous. Trimming shortened V by 9 bases and J by 1 base, and 3 bases separated the two germline ends. The germline V gene encodes CDR1 MNHNY and CDR2 SVGAGI (reference sequence). The CDR3 runs to 10 residues. The CDR3 DNA reads as TGTGCCAGTAGGAACACTGAAGCTTTCTTT. Its translation: CASRNTEAFF.

In its sample, this clone was seen once. This chain uses TRBV10-2 with TRBJ1-1; TRBD1 aligns across 7 bases. The trim removed 6 bases at V and 1 base at J, leaving 11 bases unmatched. This CDR3 is 16 amino acids long. Germline CDR1 reads WSHSY; CDR2 reads SAAADI. The CDR3 DNA follows: TGCGCCAGCAGATTAGGACAGGCAGTCTCGAACACTGAAGCTTTCTTT. Encoded protein: CASRLGQAVSNTEAFF.

This clone is a singleton in its sample. The chain uses TRBV5-4 and TRBJ2-7; 9 bases line up with TRBD1. V lost 6 bases and J lost 5; bases outside the gene matches: 9. The CDR3 runs 14 residues. Germline V CDR1 and CDR2: SGHNT, YYREEE (reference sequence). The CDR3 here is CASTGRDREHEQYF. CDR3 nucleotide sequence: TGTGCCAGCACAGGCCGGGACAGGGAACACGAGCAGTACTTC. The full variable domain, completed using reference TRBV5-4 and TRBJ2-7, is ETGVTQSPTHLIKTRGQQVTLRCSSQSGHNTVSWYQQALGQGPQFIFQYYREEENGRGNFPPRFSGLQFPNYSSELNVNALELDDSALYLCASTGRDREHEQYFGPGTRLTVT.

The chain recombines TRBV19 with TRBJ1-3; the D is unclear. Germline CDR1 is LNHDA and CDR2 is SQIVND (reference sequence). The V gene lost 7 bases and the J gene lost 0 bases, with 10 bases spanning the gap. The CDR3 contains 14 residues. CDR3 sequence (DNA): TGTGCCAGTATGCTCCCGAGCTCTGGAAACACCATATATTTT. Its translation is CASMLPSSGNTIYF.

This sequence joins TRBV5-4 and TRBJ2-2; 7 bases match TRBD2. V lost 6 bases, J lost 1 base, and 12 bases stayed unmatched. Per the germline V gene, CDR1 is SGHNT and CDR2 is YYREEE (reference sequence). The CDR3 consists of 17 residues. Here the CDR3 reads CASKPEGSGENTGELFF. CDR3 sequence (DNA): TGTGCCAGCAAACCGGAGGGGAGCGGGGAGAACACCGGGGAGCTGTTTTTT.